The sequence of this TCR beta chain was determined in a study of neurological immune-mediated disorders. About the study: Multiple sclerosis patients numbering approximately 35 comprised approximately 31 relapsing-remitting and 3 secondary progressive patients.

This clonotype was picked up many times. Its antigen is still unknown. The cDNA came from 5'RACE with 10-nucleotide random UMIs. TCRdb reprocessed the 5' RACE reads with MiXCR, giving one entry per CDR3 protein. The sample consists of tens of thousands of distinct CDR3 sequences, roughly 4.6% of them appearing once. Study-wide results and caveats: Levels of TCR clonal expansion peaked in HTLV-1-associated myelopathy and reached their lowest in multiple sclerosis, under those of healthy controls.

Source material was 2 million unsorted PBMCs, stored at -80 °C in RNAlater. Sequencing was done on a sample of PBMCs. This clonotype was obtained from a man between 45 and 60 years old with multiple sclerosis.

CDR3 region: CASSPDNAYQETQYF. The CDR3 region has the DNA TGTGCCAGCAGCCCGGACAACGCGTACCAAGAGACCCAGTACTTC. The chain couples TRBV7-2 to TRBJ2-5; a possible D gene is TRBD1 (5 bases). Germline V gives CDR1 SGHTA, CDR2 FQGNSA. The length of the CDR3 is 15 residues. Trimming took off 5 bases at V and 0 bases at J, with 13 bases between the two ends.